This T cell receptor beta chain was found in a study of T cells after yellow fever vaccination (dated by TCRdb to between 2019 and 2020). Some background on the complete study: The SMART-Seq v4 Ultra Low Input RNA kit was used to prepare libraries from fractions with low cell numbers. To follow T-cell clones before and after primary and booster YFV17D yellow fever vaccination, bulk TCR alpha and beta repertoires were sequenced over time. Blood was collected at multiple timepoints before and after primary and secondary immunization, and bulk PBMC replicates and cell subsets were isolated. Two healthy male donors made up the cohort, one aged 18 to 29 years and the other aged 30 to 39 years.

The treatment or condition tag for this specimen amounts to: live attenuated yellow fever vaccine strain. At every blood-draw timepoint, two biological replicates of bulk PBMCs were collected. A standard Ficoll-Paque protocol was used to isolate PBMCs from peripheral blood. TriZol was used to extract RNA from bulk PBMCs, CD4 and CD8 fractions, and dextramer-positive and dextramer-negative fractions. In this sample, this clonotype turned up a few times. This receptor's antigen is unknown. Base qualities are not recorded, but no much larger clone differs from it by a single base. The run used an Illumina NovaSeq 6000. TCR cDNA was synthesized by 5'RACE template switching, which introduced a universal primer site and unique molecular identifiers. cDNA synthesis was primed from both the TCR alpha and TCR beta constant segments. Library amplification involved two PCR steps, and the second step added sample barcodes and sequencing adapters. Sequencing of the libraries was done on either Illumina HiSeq 2500 (2x100 bp) or NovaSeq (2x150 bp). As for the authors' bioinformatics: Demultiplexing of reads and collapsing into UMI consensus sequences were performed with MIGEC, and V(D)J alignment was carried out with MiXCR. Vaccine-responding clonotypes were identified with edgeR using replicate PBMC samples, with FDR below 0.01 and a log2 fold change above 5 up to day 15 being required. Bulk clonotypes were assigned CD4 or CD8 identity according to which sequenced CD4 or CD8 repertoire held them at higher abundance. TCRdb cleaned the public reads at Q25 with fastp, built clones with MiXCR and kept in-frame beta chains. When rows share a CDR3 protein, they turn into one entry using the most common DNA and genes. For this entry, the V and J calls and clone size follow TCRdb and not the study's own pipeline. This sample has some 350,000 distinct CDR3 sequences in its table, and roughly 4% of those were observed once. Jointly, the top ten make up 20% to 25% of the sample.

Results and caveats for the whole study, not just this receptor: Computational filtering was required because FACS-sorted repertoires could contain abundant contaminating clonotypes from the bulk population. Because the study included only a couple of donors, the extent to which the findings can be generalized is limited. After the booster, most clones that had expanded after primary vaccination were detected again (around 97% of CD4 and under 90% of CD8), suggesting broad maintenance of memory. A small fraction of clonotypes showed up in both the CD4 and CD8 compartments, probably as a result of convergent recombination. The secondary T-cell response was found to be weaker but faster than the primary response, with a peak reached on day 5 rather than on day 15.

Via the germline V gene, CDR1 is MNHEY and CDR2 SVGAGI. Inclusive of the bounding cysteine and phenylalanine, the CDR3 is 16 residues long. The entry retains the CDR3 DNA only, 48 bases that are in frame from base 1. Trimming takes 4 bases from V and 5 bases from J, and the germline ends sit 20 bases apart. Recombination linked TRBV6-5 to TRBJ2-5; TRBD2 is a possible D gene, resting on 6 matching bases. Sequences were derived from PBMCs, sampled 5 days after the yellow fever booster vaccination. The source is a man aged 18-30 years who received the YFV17D yellow fever vaccine. The CDR3: CASSSVSGTWGETQYF. Read as DNA, the sequence is TGTGCCAGCAGTTCTGTTAGCGGAACTTGGGGGGAGACCCAGTACTTC.